This TCR beta chain was captured by sequencing in a study of T cells after yellow fever vaccination. TCRdb used MiXCR to reprocess the 5' RACE reads, holding one entry per CDR3 protein. The sample carries 110,000 to 150,000 distinct CDR3 sequences, about 7% recorded once. Notes on the study in general: A large majority of primary-vaccination clones showed up again after the booster (about 97% CD4, almost 90% CD8).

This clonotype was detected ten times or more. Its cognate antigen is unknown. CDR1 and CDR2 (germline): MGHRA, YSYEKL. The CDR3 covers 16 residues. Unmatched junction bases numbered 8, after V lost 3 bases and J lost 1 base. The receptor was derived from a man younger than 40 who received the YFV17D yellow fever vaccine. The sample consisted of CD4+ T cells sorted from PBMCs, taken 10 days after the yellow fever booster vaccination. The chain links TRBV4-1 to TRBJ1-2; 7 nucleotides agree with TRBD1. This CDR3 is CASSHVGQEINYGYTF. As DNA, the CDR3 is TGCGCCAGCAGCCATGTTGGACAGGAGATTAACTATGGCTACACCTTC.